This T cell receptor beta chain was identified in a study of shared clonotypes between healthy human individuals. TCRdb keeps only in-frame clones here, not all; method: immunoSEQ multiplex PCR. Counted here are under 130,000 clones, around 64% occurring once; the ten biggest clones make up around 25%. Losses at the gene ends were 6 bases for V and 6 bases for J; bases not matched to a gene: 4. CDR1 is MDHEN, CDR2 SYDVKM, per germline. The CDR3 has 13 amino acids. The chain has TRBV28 and TRBJ2-2; 7 nucleotides line up with TRBD1. This sequence was found in a woman younger than 45 in good health. The specimen was memory CD8+ T cells sorted from blood. Subset here: CD45RO+ cells pooled with CCR7-negative TemRA cells. Here the CDR3 reads CASRPDRAGELFF. For the CDR3, the DNA is TGTGCCAGCAGGCCTGACAGGGCCGGGGAGCTGTTTTTT.